This T cell receptor (beta chain) was sequenced in a study of cytomegalovirus exposure and HLA in healthy donors. This clone came up once. What it binds is unknown. This PCR relied on a set of 60 Vbeta primers and 13 Jbeta primers. Data came from immunoSEQ multiplex PCR; TCRdb stores just in-frame clones and leaves some out. The data contain around 140,000 clones, roughly 62% of them seen just once; the ten biggest clones take up roughly 1.9%. Germline loops: CDR1 LGHNA, CDR2 YSLEER. There are 15 residues in the CDR3. Between the trimmed V and J ends, which lost 4 bases and 6 bases, there was a span of 19 bases. Whole-study results and caveats: For most TCR beta V segments, an earlier analysis put the productive rate at about 87% or about 30% of the time.

The rearrangement uses TRBV4-3 and TRBJ2-7; D is possibly TRBD1 (6 bases). The sequence was obtained from a male donor in good health and CMV-seronegative. Material: PBMCs. The CDR3 reads CASSPRQASSGEQYF. DNA for the CDR3: TGCGCCAGCAGCCCCCGACAGGCCTCCTCGGGCGAGCAGTACTTC.